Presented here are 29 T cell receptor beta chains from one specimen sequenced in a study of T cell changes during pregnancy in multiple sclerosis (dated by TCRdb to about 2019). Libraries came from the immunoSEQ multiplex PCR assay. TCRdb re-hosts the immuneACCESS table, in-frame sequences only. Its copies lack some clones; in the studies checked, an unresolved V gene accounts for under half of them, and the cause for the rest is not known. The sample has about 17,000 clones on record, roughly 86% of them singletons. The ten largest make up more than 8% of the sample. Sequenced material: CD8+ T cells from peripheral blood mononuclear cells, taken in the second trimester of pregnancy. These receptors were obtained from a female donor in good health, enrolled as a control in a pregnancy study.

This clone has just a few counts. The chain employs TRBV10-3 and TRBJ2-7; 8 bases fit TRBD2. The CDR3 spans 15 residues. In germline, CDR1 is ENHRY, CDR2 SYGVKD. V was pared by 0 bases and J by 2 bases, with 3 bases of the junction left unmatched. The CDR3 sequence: CAISESTSGTYEQYF. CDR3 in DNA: TGTGCCATCAGTGAGTCAACTAGCGGCACCTACGAGCAGTACTTC.

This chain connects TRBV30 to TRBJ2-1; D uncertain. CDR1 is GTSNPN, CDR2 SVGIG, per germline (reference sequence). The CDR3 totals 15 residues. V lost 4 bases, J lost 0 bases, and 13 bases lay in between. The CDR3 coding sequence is TGTGCCTGGAATCCCCTGTCCAGCTCCTACAATGAGCAGTTCTTC. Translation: CAWNPLSSSYNEQFF.

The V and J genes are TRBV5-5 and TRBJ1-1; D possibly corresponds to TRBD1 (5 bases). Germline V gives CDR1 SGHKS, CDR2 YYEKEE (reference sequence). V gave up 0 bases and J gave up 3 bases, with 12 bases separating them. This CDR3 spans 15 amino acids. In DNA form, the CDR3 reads TGTGCCAGCAGCTTGGTGGGGGAGGGGTACACTGAAGCTTTCTTT. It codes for CASSLVGEGYTEAFF.

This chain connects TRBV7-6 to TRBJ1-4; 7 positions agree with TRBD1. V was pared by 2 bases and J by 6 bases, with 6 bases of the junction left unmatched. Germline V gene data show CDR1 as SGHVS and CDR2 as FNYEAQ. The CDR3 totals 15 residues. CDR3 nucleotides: TGTGCCAGCAGCTTAAGGAGAGGGGGCGATGAAAAACTGTTTTTT. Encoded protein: CASSLRRGGDEKLFF.

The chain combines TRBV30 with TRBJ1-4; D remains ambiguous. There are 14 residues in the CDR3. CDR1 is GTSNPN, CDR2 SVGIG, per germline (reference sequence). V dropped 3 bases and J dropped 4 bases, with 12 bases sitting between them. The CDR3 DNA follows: TGTGCCTGGAGCCCCCAGATTAATAATGAAAAACTGTTTTTT. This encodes CAWSPQINNEKLFF.

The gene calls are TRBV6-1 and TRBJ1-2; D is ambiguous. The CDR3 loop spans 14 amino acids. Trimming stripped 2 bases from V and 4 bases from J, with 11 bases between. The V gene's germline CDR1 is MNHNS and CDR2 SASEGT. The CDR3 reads CASSEKEEGYGYTF. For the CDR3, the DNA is TGTGCCAGCAGTGAAAAAGAGGAGGGCTATGGCTACACCTTC.

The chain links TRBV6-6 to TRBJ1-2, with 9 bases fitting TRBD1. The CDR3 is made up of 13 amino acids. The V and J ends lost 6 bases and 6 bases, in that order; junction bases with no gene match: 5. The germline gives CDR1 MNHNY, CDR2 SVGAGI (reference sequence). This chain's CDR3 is CASREGQGHGYTF. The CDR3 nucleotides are TGTGCCAGCAGGGAGGGACAGGGTCATGGCTACACCTTC.

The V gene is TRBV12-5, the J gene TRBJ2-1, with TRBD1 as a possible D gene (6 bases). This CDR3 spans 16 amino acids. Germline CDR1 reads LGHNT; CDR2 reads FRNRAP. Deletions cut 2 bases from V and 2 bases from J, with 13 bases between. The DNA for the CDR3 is TGTGCTAGTGGTTTGACTACAGGGTTACCCTACAATGAGCAGTTCTTC. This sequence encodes CASGLTTGLPYNEQFF.

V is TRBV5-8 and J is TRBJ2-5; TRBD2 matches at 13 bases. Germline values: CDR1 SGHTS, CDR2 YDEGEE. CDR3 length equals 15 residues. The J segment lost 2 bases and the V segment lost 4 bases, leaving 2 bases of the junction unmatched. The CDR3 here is CASSGTSGIQETQYF. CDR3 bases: TGTGCCAGCAGCGGGACTAGCGGGATACAAGAGACCCAGTACTTC.

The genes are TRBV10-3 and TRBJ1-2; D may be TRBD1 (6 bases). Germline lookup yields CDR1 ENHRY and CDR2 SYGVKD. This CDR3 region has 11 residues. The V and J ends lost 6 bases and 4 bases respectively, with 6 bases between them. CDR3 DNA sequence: TGTGCCATCAGGGACAGCTATGGCTACACCTTC. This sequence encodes CAIRDSYGYTF.

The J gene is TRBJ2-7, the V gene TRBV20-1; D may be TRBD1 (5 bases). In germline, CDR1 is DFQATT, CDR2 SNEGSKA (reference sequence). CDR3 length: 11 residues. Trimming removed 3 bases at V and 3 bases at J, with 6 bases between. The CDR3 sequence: CSARQGYEQYF. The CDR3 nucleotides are TGCAGTGCTAGGCAGGGCTACGAGCAGTACTTC.

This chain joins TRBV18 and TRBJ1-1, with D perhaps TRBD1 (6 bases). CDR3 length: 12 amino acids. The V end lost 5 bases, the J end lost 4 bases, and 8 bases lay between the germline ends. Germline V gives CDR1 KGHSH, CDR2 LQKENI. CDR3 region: CASSKGGTEAFF. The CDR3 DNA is TGTGCCAGCTCAAAAGGGGGCACTGAAGCTTTCTTT.

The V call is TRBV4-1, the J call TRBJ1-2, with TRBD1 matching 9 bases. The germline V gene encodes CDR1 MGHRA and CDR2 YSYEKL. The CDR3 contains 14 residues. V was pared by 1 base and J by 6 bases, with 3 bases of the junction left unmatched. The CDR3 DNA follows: TGCGCCAGCAGCCAAGGACAGGGGGAGGATGGCTACACCTTC. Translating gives CASSQGQGEDGYTF.

The CDR3 is CASSDSNTEAFF. In nucleotides, the CDR3 is TGTGCCAGCAGCGATAGTAACACTGAAGCTTTCTTT. The chain combines TRBV7-9 with TRBJ1-1; no reliable D call. The germline V and J ends were trimmed by 5 bases and 2 bases, with 6 bases remaining between them. The germline gives CDR1 SEHNR, CDR2 FQNEAQ (reference sequence). This CDR3 region has 12 residues. The full variable domain, rest sourced from reference TRBV7-9 and TRBJ1-1, is DTGVSQNPRHKITKRGQNVTFRCDPISEHNRLYWYRQTLGQGPEFLTYFQNEAQLEKSRLLSDRFSAERPKGSFSTLEIQRTEQGDSAMYLCASSDSNTEAFFGQGTRLTVV.

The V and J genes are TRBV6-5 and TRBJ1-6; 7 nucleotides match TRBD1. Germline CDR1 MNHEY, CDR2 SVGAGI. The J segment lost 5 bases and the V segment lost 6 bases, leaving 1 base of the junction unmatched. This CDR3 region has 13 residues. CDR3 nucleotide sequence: TGTGCCAGCAGAGGGACAGATAATTCACCCCTCCACTTT. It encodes CASRGTDNSPLHF.

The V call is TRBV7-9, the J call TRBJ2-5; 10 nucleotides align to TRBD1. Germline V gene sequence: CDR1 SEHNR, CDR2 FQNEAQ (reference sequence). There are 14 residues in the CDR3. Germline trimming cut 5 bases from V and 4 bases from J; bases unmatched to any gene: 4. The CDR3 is CASSLGTGVETQYF. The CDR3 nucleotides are TGTGCCAGCAGCCTAGGGACAGGGGTAGAGACCCAGTACTTC.

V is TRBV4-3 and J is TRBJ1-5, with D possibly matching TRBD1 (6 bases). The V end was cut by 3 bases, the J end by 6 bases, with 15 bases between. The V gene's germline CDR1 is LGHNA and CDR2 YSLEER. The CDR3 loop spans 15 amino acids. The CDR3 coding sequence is TGCGCCAGCAGCCAGCTATGGGGGGGCGGTCAGCCCCAGCATTTT. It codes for CASSQLWGGGQPQHF.

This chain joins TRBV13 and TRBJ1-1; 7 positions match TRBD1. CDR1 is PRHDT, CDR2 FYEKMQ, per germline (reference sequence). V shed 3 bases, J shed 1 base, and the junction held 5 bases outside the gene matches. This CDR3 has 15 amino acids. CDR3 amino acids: CASSFRQGENTEAFF. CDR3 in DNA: TGTGCCAGCAGCTTCCGACAGGGCGAGAACACTGAAGCTTTCTTT.

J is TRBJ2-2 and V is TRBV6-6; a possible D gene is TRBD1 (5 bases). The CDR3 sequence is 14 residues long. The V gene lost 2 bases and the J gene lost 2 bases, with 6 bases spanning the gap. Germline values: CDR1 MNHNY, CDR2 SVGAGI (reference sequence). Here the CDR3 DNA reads TGTGCCAGCAGTTACCAGGGAAACACCGGGGAGCTGTTTTTT. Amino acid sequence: CASSYQGNTGELFF.

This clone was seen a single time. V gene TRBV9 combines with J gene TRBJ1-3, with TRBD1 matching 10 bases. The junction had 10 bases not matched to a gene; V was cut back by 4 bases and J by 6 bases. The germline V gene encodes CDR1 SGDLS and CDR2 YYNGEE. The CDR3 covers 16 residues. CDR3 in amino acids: CASSSDMGQGKNTIYF. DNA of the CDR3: TGTGCCAGCAGCTCGGATATGGGACAGGGGAAAAACACCATATATTTT.

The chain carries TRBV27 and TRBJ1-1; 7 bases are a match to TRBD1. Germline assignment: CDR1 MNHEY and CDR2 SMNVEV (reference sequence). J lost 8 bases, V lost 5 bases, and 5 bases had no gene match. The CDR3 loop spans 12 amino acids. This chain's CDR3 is CASSRTGVEAFF. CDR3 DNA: TGTGCCAGCAGTCGGACAGGAGTGGAAGCTTTCTTT.

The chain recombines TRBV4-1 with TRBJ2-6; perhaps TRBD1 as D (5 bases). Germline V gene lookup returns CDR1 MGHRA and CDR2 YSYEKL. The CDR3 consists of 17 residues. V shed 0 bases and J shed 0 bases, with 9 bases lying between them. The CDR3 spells CASSQDLRGSGANVLTF. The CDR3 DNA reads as TGCGCCAGCAGCCAAGATCTAAGGGGCTCTGGGGCCAACGTCCTGACTTTC.

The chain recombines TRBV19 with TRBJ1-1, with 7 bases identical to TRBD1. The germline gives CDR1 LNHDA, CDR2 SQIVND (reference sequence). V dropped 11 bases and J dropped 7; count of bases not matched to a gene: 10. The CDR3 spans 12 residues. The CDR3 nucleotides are TGTGCCTCTCGACAGGGAGGCCTTGAAGCTTTCTTT. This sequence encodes CASRQGGLEAFF.

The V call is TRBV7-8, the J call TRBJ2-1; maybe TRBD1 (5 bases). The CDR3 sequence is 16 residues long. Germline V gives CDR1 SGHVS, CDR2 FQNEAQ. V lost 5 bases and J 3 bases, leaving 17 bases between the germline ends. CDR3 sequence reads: CASSPTTELDYNEQFF. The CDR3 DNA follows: TGTGCCAGCAGCCCGACGACAGAGCTTGACTACAATGAGCAGTTCTTC. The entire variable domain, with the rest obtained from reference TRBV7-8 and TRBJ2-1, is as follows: GAGVSQSPRYKVAKRGQDVALRCDPISGHVSLFWYQQALGQGPEFLTYFQNEAQLDKSGLPSDRFFAERPEGSVSTLKIQRTQQEDSAVYLCASSPTTELDYNEQFFGPGTRLTVL.

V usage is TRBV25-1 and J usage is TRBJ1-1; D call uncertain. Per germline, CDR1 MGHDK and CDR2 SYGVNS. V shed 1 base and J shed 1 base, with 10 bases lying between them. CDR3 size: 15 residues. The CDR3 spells CASSEWSRPNTEAFF. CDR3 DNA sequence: TGTGCCAGCAGTGAATGGTCCAGGCCGAACACTGAAGCTTTCTTT.

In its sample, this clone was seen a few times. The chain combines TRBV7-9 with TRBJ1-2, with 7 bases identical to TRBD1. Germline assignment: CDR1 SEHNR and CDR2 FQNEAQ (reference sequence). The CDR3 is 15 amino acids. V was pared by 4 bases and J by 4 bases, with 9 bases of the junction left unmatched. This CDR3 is CASSSTATGAYGYTF. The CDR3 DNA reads TGTGCCAGCAGCTCAACCGCTACAGGGGCCTATGGCTACACCTTC.

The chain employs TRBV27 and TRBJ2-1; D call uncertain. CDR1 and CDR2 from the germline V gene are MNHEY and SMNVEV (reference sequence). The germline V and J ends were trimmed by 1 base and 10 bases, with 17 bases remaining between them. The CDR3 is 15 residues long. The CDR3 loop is CASSLYRGSFEEQFF. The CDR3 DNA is TGTGCCAGCAGTTTATATCGTGGTAGCTTCGAAGAGCAGTTCTTC.

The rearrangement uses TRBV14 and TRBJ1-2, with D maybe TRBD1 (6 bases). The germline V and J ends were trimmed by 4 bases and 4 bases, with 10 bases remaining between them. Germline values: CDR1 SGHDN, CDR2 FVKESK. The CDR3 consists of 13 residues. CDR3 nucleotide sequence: TGTGCCAGCAGCCTCGGACAGACCTATGGCTACACCTTC. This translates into CASSLGQTYGYTF.

CDR3 nucleotides: TGTGCCAGCAGCGACACTGGAAACACCATATATTTT. Translated: CASSDTGNTIYF. The rearrangement uses TRBV7-9 and TRBJ1-3; D is ambiguous. Trimming removed 5 bases from V and 2 bases from J, with 4 bases in between. This CDR3 has 12 amino acids. Germline values: CDR1 SEHNR, CDR2 FQNEAQ (reference sequence).